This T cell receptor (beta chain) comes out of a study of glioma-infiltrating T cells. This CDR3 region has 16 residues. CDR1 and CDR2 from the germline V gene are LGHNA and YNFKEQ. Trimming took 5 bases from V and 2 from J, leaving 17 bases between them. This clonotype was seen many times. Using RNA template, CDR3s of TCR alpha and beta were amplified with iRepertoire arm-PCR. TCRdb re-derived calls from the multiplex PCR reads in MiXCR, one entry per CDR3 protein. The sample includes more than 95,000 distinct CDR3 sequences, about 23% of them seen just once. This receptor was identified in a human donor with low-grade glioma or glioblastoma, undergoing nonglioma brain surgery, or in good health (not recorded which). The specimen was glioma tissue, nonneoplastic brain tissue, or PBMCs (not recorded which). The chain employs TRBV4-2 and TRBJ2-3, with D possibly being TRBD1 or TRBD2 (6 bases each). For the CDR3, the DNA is TGTGCCAGCAGCGCTGGGGGGCAGATAAACACAGATACGCAGTATTTT. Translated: CASSAGGQINTDTQYF.